This T cell receptor (beta chain) was profiled in a study of T cells in localized non-small cell lung cancer. General study findings and limits: Higher T cell density in the blood was associated with longer overall survival, whereas higher adjacent-lung clonality associated with shorter survival. Of the tissues analyzed, uninvolved adjacent lung showed maximal T cell clonality, greater than tumor. Only one tumor region was sequenced, so heterogeneity remains possible. Adjacent lung tissue had a median approximately 61 of the top 100 clones found in the tumor.

Here immunoSEQ multiplex PCR was the method, and the copy in TCRdb shows in-frame clones only, minus some. The sample yields fewer than 95,000 clones, roughly 93% seen once. This CDR3 is built from 15 residues. The germline V and J ends were trimmed by 2 bases and 5 bases, with 12 bases remaining between them. Germline V gene data show CDR1 as LNHDA and CDR2 as SQIVND (reference sequence). A remark on this clone: Its antigen is currently unknown.

This chain uses TRBV19 with TRBJ1-4, with TRBD1 as a possible D gene (6 bases). The TCR comes from a woman aged 40-69 years with stage II squamous cell lung carcinoma. The input for sequencing was PBMCs, taken before any cancer treatment. The CDR3 nucleotides read TGTGCCAGTAGTATATTCAGGGGAGTAAATGAAAAACTGTTTTTT. Its translation: CASSIFRGVNEKLFF. Full variable domain (outside the CDR3, taken from reference TRBV19 and TRBJ1-4): DGGITQSPKYLFRKEGQNVTLSCEQNLNHDAMYWYRQDPGQGLRLIYYSQIVNDFQKGDIAEGYSVSREKKESFPLTVTSAQKNPTAFYLCASSIFRGVNEKLFFGSGTQLSVL.